This entry lists 14 T cell receptor beta chains sequenced from one sample in a study of cytomegalovirus exposure and HLA in healthy donors. Both 60 Vbeta primers and 13 Jbeta primers went into the PCR. Assay used: immunoSEQ multiplex PCR; TCRdb lists only in-frame clones, some missing. Among 90,000 to 120,000 clones listed, around 79% were seen once. The sample comprised PBMCs. These receptor sequences come from a male donor in good health and CMV-seropositive.

The genes are TRBV7-3 and TRBJ1-6; the D is unclear. The germline CDR1 and CDR2 sequences are SGHTA and FQGTGA. The CDR3 runs to 14 residues. Trimming cost V 2 bases and J 8 bases, with 10 bases left between them. Here the CDR3 DNA reads TGTGCCAGCAGCTTAGGGAGTGGTTATTCACCCCTCCACTTT. Its translation is CASSLGSGYSPLHF.

The chain employs TRBV28 and TRBJ2-7, with D perhaps matching TRBD1 (5 bases). The length of the CDR3 is 14 residues. CDR1 and CDR2 (germline): MDHEN, SYDVKM. The V and J ends lost 5 bases and 0 bases respectively, with 11 bases between them. DNA for the CDR3: TGTGCCAGCAGTACCGACAGTAGCTCCTACGAGCAGTACTTC. Translating gives CASSTDSSSYEQYF.

The chain employs TRBV5-4 and TRBJ1-3, with a tentative D call TRBD1 (5 bases). The V and J ends lost 0 bases and 2 bases respectively, with 9 bases between them. Per germline, CDR1 SGHNT and CDR2 YYREEE (reference sequence). This CDR3 contains 15 residues. CDR3 coding DNA: TGTGCCAGCAGCTTGGGGGCAGGGACTGGAAACACCATATATTTT. Protein product: CASSLGAGTGNTIYF.

The V and J genes are TRBV7-2 and TRBJ2-2, with unresolved D. The CDR3 runs to 12 residues. V was pared by 7 bases and J by 3 bases, with 6 bases between. Germline CDR1 and CDR2: SGHTA and FQGNSA. This CDR3 reads CASNEDTGELFF. CDR3 coding DNA: TGTGCCAGCAATGAGGACACCGGGGAGCTGTTTTTT.

V gene TRBV7-6 combines with J gene TRBJ2-7, with 8 nucleotides matching TRBD1. Germline assignment: CDR1 SGHVS and CDR2 FNYEAQ. This CDR3 has 15 amino acids. Trimming took 4 bases from V and 4 from J; bases not matched to a gene: 9. CDR3 DNA sequence: TGTGCCAGCAGCTCCCAAGGGGGACAGGAATACGAGCAGTACTTC. Amino acids: CASSSQGGQEYEQYF.

V usage is TRBV5-4 and J usage is TRBJ1-2; possible D gene TRBD1, 5 bases. Trimming removed 4 bases at V and 5 bases at J, with 12 bases between. The germline CDR1 and CDR2 sequences are SGHNT and YYREEE (reference sequence). The CDR3 runs to 13 residues. The CDR3 coding sequence is TGTGCCAGCAGCCCCACAGGAAGGTATGGCTACACCTTC. Protein: CASSPTGRYGYTF. The full variable domain, with the rest looked up from reference TRBV5-4 and TRBJ1-2, is ETGVTQSPTHLIKTRGQQVTLRCSSQSGHNTVSWYQQALGQGPQFIFQYYREEENGRGNFPPRFSGLQFPNYSSELNVNALELDDSALYLCASSPTGRYGYTFGSGTRLTVV.

The V call is TRBV6-4, the J call TRBJ2-1; D may be TRBD2 (6 bases). There are 15 residues in the CDR3. Germline CDR1 is MRHNA and CDR2 is SNTAGT. With 5 bases removed from V and 7 bases from J, the gap between germline ends came to 18 bases. CDR3 sequence (DNA): TGTGCCAGCAGTCCTGCCGGGCGGGGTTGGAATGAGCAGTTCTTC. It translates to CASSPAGRGWNEQFF.

The chain recombines TRBV11-3 with TRBJ1-1; 10 bases map to TRBD1. The CDR3 is 16 residues long. Germline-derived CDR1 and CDR2 are SGHNT and YENEEA. The ends lost 4 bases at V and 2 bases at J; junction bases unmatched: 7. The CDR3 spells CASSSGDRGLNTEAFF. As DNA, the CDR3 is TGTGCCAGCAGCTCAGGGGACAGGGGACTCAACACTGAAGCTTTCTTT.

This chain joins TRBV7-2 and TRBJ1-2, with 7 bases fitting TRBD1. This CDR3 is built from 14 residues. V shed 0 bases, J shed 6 bases, and the junction held 4 bases outside the gene matches. Looked up from germline, CDR1 is SGHTA and CDR2 is FQGNSA. This CDR3 is CASSLAQGGDGYTF. CDR3 nucleotides: TGTGCCAGCAGCTTAGCGCAAGGGGGCGATGGCTACACCTTC.

The genes are TRBV5-1 and TRBJ1-1, with 7 bases lining up with TRBD1. The trim removed 1 base at V and 3 bases at J, leaving 6 bases unmatched. Germline V CDR1 and CDR2: SGHRS, YFSETQ. This CDR3 has 15 residues. CDR3 nucleotide sequence: TGCGCCAGCAGCTTGCAGGGGGGCCCCGACACTGAAGCTTTCTTT. Translating it yields CASSLQGGPDTEAFF.

This clone appeared a few times. The chain has TRBV5-8 and TRBJ2-5; 7 bases line up with TRBD2. This CDR3 has 15 amino acids. The germline V gene encodes CDR1 SGHTS and CDR2 YDEGEE. Trimming removed 4 bases from V and 4 bases from J; junction bases left unmatched: 10. The CDR3 sequence: CASSLDTSAGETQYF. The CDR3 coding sequence is TGTGCCAGCAGCCTGGACACTAGCGCCGGAGAGACCCAGTACTTC. The variable domain in full, completed from reference TRBV5-8 and TRBJ2-5, reads EAGVTQSPTHLIKTRGQQATLRCSPISGHTSVYWYQQALGLGLQFLLWYDEGEERNRGNFPPRFSGRQFPNYSSELNVNALELEDSALYLCASSLDTSAGETQYFGPGTRLLVL.

This chain uses TRBV18 with TRBJ2-7; 8 nucleotides agree with TRBD2. Germline CDR1 reads KGHSH; CDR2 reads LQKENI. J lost 7 bases, V lost 6 bases, and 8 bases had no gene match. This CDR3 region has 13 residues. In DNA, the CDR3 is TGTGCCAGCTCCCAATCGGGGGGGCAAGAGCAGTACTTC. Translated: CASSQSGGQEQYF.

V gene TRBV7-6 combines with J gene TRBJ2-1, with D tentatively TRBD2 (6 bases). Germline V lookup: CDR1 SGHVS, CDR2 FNYEAQ. The CDR3 covers 15 residues. The V and J ends lost 1 base and 9 bases respectively, with 16 bases between them. As DNA, the CDR3 is TGTGCCAGCAGCTTAGGATCGGAGGGTGGCAGTGAGCAGTTCTTC. This gives the protein CASSLGSEGGSEQFF.

The J gene is TRBJ1-6, the V gene TRBV30, with TRBD1 matching 8 bases. Germline V gene lookup returns CDR1 GTSNPN and CDR2 SVGIG (reference sequence). The CDR3 runs 19 residues. The V segment lost 0 bases and the J segment 0 bases; nucleotides outside the gene matches: 10. CDR3 sequence (DNA): TGTGCCTGGAGTGTATTAGTGGGACAGGCTACCTCCTATAATTCACCCCTCCACTTT. Translation: CAWSVLVGQATSYNSPLHF. Full variable domain (rest looked up from reference TRBV30 and TRBJ1-6): SQTIHQWPATLVQPVGSPLSLECTVEGTSNPNLYWYRQAAGRGLQLLFYSVGIGQISSEVPQNLSASRPQDRQFILSSKKLLLSDSGFYLCAWSVLVGQATSYNSPLHFGNGTRLTVT.